Below, 24 T cell receptor beta chains from the same sample are listed, as sequenced in a study of lymphopenia after photon versus proton radiotherapy. The assay was immunoSEQ multiplex PCR, and TCRdb's table has in-frame clones only and misses some. This table holds 10,000 to 15,000 clones, roughly nine tenths found once. Sample: peripheral blood, taken from a patient treated with proton-based radiotherapy. Receptors were obtained from a man between 60 and 75 years old with pancreatic cancer.

This clone showed up just once. The chain uses TRBV29-1 and TRBJ2-7; D possibly corresponds to TRBD1 (6 bases). V was shortened by 6 bases and J by 6 bases, with 12 bases between the two germline ends. This CDR3 comprises 11 residues. Germline CDR1 SQVTM, CDR2 ANQGSEA. The CDR3 DNA reads as TGCAGCGTCAACAGGGCTGGCGAGCAGTACTTC. The encoded protein is CSVNRAGEQYF.

The V gene is TRBV10-3, the J gene TRBJ1-5; 8 nucleotides agree with TRBD1. The CDR3 covers 14 residues. Per germline, CDR1 ENHRY and CDR2 SYGVKD. The J segment lost 7 bases and the V segment lost 3 bases, leaving 5 bases of the junction unmatched. In DNA form, the CDR3 reads TGTGCCATCAGTGACGGACAGGGTGGACAGCCCCAGCATTTT. Translating it yields CAISDGQGGQPQHF.

This clone was observed a single time. This chain connects TRBV7-3 to TRBJ1-1, with TRBD1 as a possible D gene (6 bases). CDR1 is SGHTA and CDR2 is FQGTGA in the germline V gene. V was pared by 1 base and J by 4 bases, with 16 bases between. CDR3 length: 16 residues. CDR3 sequence: CASSLIRGGRGTEAFF. The CDR3 region has the DNA TGTGCCAGCAGCTTAATTCGAGGGGGGAGAGGCACTGAAGCTTTCTTT.

This clone has just a few counts. The rearrangement joins TRBV10-1 to TRBJ2-7, with D perhaps matching TRBD1 (6 bases). The V end lost 9 bases, the J end lost 2 bases, and 14 bases lay between the germline ends. Germline V lookup: CDR1 WNHNN, CDR2 SYGVQD (reference sequence). The CDR3 contains 13 residues. DNA of the CDR3: TGCGCCAGTATCCTCGACAGGACCTACGAGCAGTACTTC. It translates to CASILDRTYEQYF.

This chain links TRBV30 with TRBJ2-6; 12 nucleotides line up with TRBD2. CDR1 and CDR2 (germline): GTSNPN, SVGIG (reference sequence). This CDR3 contains 20 residues. The V and J ends lost 0 bases and 2 bases, in that order; junction bases with no gene match: 11. The CDR3 reads CAWSVTTSGRVSPGANVLTF. In nucleotides, the CDR3 is TGTGCCTGGAGTGTAACGACTAGCGGGAGAGTCTCCCCTGGGGCCAACGTCCTGACTTTC.

V gene TRBV28 combines with J gene TRBJ2-1, with TRBD2 matching 7 bases. This CDR3 spans 16 amino acids. The germline gives CDR1 MDHEN, CDR2 SYDVKM. V lost 7 bases, J lost 4 bases, and 13 bases stayed unmatched. The CDR3 nucleotides read TGTGCCAGCACCCCTAGGGGAGGGGAGAATTACAATGAGCAGTTCTTC. This translates into CASTPRGGENYNEQFF.

This chain joins TRBV28 and TRBJ2-7, with TRBD2 identical over 9 bases. This CDR3 region has 16 residues. V trimming: 4 bases; J trimming: 2 bases; junction bases outside the gene matches: 9. Germline V gives CDR1 MDHEN, CDR2 SYDVKM. CDR3 loop: CASSSGTSSLAYEQYF. CDR3 bases: TGTGCCAGCAGTTCCGGGACTAGCTCCCTGGCCTACGAGCAGTACTTC.

V is TRBV6-1 and J is TRBJ1-4; 8 positions agree with TRBD1. J lost 5 bases, V lost 6 bases, and 5 bases had no gene match. This CDR3 comprises 14 residues. Germline lookup yields CDR1 MNHNS and CDR2 SASEGT. This CDR3 is CASSLTGENEKLFF. For the CDR3, the DNA is TGTGCCAGCAGCTTGACAGGGGAAAATGAAAAACTGTTTTTT.

The V and J genes are TRBV10-3 and TRBJ2-5; 10 nucleotides agree with TRBD2. The trim removed 6 bases at V and 2 bases at J, leaving 0 bases unmatched. The germline CDR1 and CDR2 sequences are ENHRY and SYGVKD. The CDR3 sequence is 13 residues long. Written as DNA, the CDR3 is TGTGCCATCAGACTAGCGGGGCAAGAGACCCAGTACTTC. Translated, it gives CAIRLAGQETQYF.

The chain combines TRBV7-9 with TRBJ2-3, with a tentative D call TRBD1 (7 bases). Germline V gene sequence: CDR1 SEHNR, CDR2 FQNEAQ (reference sequence). The CDR3 length is 16 residues. The germline V and J ends were trimmed by 4 bases and 0 bases, with 14 bases remaining between them. CDR3: CASSSRQGLSTDTQYF. In nucleotides, the CDR3 is TGTGCCAGCAGCTCGAGACAGGGACTGAGCACAGATACGCAGTATTTT.

Written as DNA, the CDR3 is TGTGCCAGTTATGGACAAAATAGCAATCAGCCCCAGCATTTT. Residues: CASYGQNSNQPQHF. The gene calls are TRBV19 and TRBJ1-5; D might be TRBD1 (5 bases). Trimming took 8 bases from V and 0 from J, leaving 11 bases between them. The CDR3 has 14 amino acids. The V gene's germline CDR1 is LNHDA and CDR2 SQIVND (reference sequence). Complete variable domain (other parts from reference TRBV19 and TRBJ1-5): DGGITQSPKYLFRKEGQNVTLSCEQNLNHDAMYWYRQDPGQGLRLIYYSQIVNDFQKGDIAEGYSVSREKKESFPLTVTSAQKNPTAFYLCASYGQNSNQPQHFGDGTRLSIL.

The chain is built from TRBV7-8 and TRBJ2-1; 7 bases line up with TRBD2. The V and J ends lost 2 bases and 0 bases, in that order; junction bases with no gene match: 10. Germline V gene data show CDR1 as SGHVS and CDR2 as FQNEAQ. The length of the CDR3 is 18 residues. CDR3 sequence reads: CASSLIPAGMSSYNEQFF. CDR3 sequence (DNA): TGTGCCAGCAGCTTAATTCCAGCGGGGATGAGCTCCTACAATGAGCAGTTCTTC. Variable domain in full (rest from reference TRBV7-8 and TRBJ2-1): GAGVSQSPRYKVAKRGQDVALRCDPISGHVSLFWYQQALGQGPEFLTYFQNEAQLDKSGLPSDRFFAERPEGSVSTLKIQRTQQEDSAVYLCASSLIPAGMSSYNEQFFGPGTRLTVL.

The V call is TRBV9, the J call TRBJ2-3, with D hard to call. Trimming took off 4 bases at V and 1 base at J, with 13 bases between the two ends. Germline V gene data show CDR1 as SGDLS and CDR2 as YYNGEE. There are 15 residues in the CDR3. CDR3 coding DNA: TGTGCCAGCAGCTTCGGTGGGCTACGCACAGATACGCAGTATTTT. It codes for CASSFGGLRTDTQYF.

The chain carries TRBV25-1 and TRBJ2-1; D is unclear. Germline V CDR1 and CDR2: MGHDK, SYGVNS. Trimming cost V 4 bases and J 4 bases, with 11 bases left between them. The CDR3 extends over 14 amino acids. The CDR3 DNA sequence: TGTGCCAGCAGTGTTGGAGTAGCATACAATGAGCAGTTCTTC. Translation: CASSVGVAYNEQFF.

V and J are TRBV6-6 and TRBJ2-1, with D possibly TRBD1 on 6 matching bases. V dropped 6 bases and J dropped 1 base, with 13 bases sitting between them. Germline values: CDR1 MNHNY, CDR2 SVGAGI (reference sequence). This CDR3 spans 15 amino acids. The CDR3, as DNA: TGTGCCAGCAGGGGGGCCGTTAGGTCCTACAATGAGCAGTTCTTC. It codes for CASRGAVRSYNEQFF.

V and J are TRBV27 and TRBJ1-1; D remains ambiguous. Germline assignment: CDR1 MNHEY and CDR2 SMNVEV (reference sequence). The germline V and J ends were trimmed by 3 bases and 0 bases, with 20 bases remaining between them. CDR3 size: 18 residues. The CDR3 bases are TGTGCCAGCAGTTTCCGAGCCTCTAGGGTTTCCATGAACACTGAAGCTTTCTTT. Its translation is CASSFRASRVSMNTEAFF.

The chain uses TRBV7-3 and TRBJ1-6; no clear D. Germline loops: CDR1 SGHTA, CDR2 FQGTGA. This CDR3 spans 14 amino acids. V lost 11 bases to trimming and J lost 9 bases, with 20 bases between them. CDR3 DNA sequence: TGTGCCTGGGAGGACCGACTAGGCGTTTCACCCCTCCACTTT. It translates to CAWEDRLGVSPLHF.

The chain's CDR3 is CASSSEHGLGPTGELFF. The DNA for the CDR3 is TGTGCCAGCAGCTCCGAGCATGGACTAGGCCCCACCGGGGAGCTGTTTTTT. The chain carries TRBV25-1 and TRBJ2-2; 7 positions agree with TRBD2. Trimming took 6 bases from V and 4 from J; bases not matched to a gene: 14. The CDR3 sequence is 17 residues long. CDR1 is MGHDK, CDR2 SYGVNS, per germline.

This sequence joins TRBV7-9 and TRBJ1-1; 7 bases map to TRBD1. Germline V CDR1 and CDR2: SEHNR, FQNEAQ (reference sequence). V lost 4 bases and J lost 1; bases outside the gene matches: 6. This CDR3 has 15 amino acids. CDR3 bases: TGTGCCAGCAGCTCCGCCGGGACAGAGAACACTGAAGCTTTCTTT. This translates into CASSSAGTENTEAFF.

This sequence joins TRBV27 and TRBJ1-2; 10 nucleotides align to TRBD1. This CDR3 region has 13 residues. Trimming at V came to 0 bases and at J to 10 bases, leaving 2 bases not matched to a gene. Germline lookup yields CDR1 MNHEY and CDR2 SMNVEV (reference sequence). This CDR3 reads CASSLSGTGVYTF. As DNA, the CDR3 is TGTGCCAGCAGTTTATCCGGGACAGGGGTCTACACCTTC.

This chain joins TRBV10-2 and TRBJ2-7; 9 bases align to TRBD2. V was clipped by 3 bases and J by 3 bases; unmatched bases: 9. From germline, CDR1 is WSHSY and CDR2 SAAADI. The CDR3 runs 16 residues. The CDR3 DNA follows: TGCGCCAGCAGTGACCCCCTAGCGGGACCTGGCTACGAGCAGTACTTC. It translates to CASSDPLAGPGYEQYF.

This clone occurred a few times. The V call is TRBV19, the J call TRBJ1-2, with no clear D. Looked up from germline, CDR1 is LNHDA and CDR2 is SQIVND (reference sequence). The CDR3 has 14 amino acids. Trimming took off 3 bases at V and 1 base at J, with 9 bases between the two ends. The CDR3 coding sequence is TGTGCCAGTAGTATCTCCCAGATTAACTATGGCTACACCTTC. Encoded protein: CASSISQINYGYTF.

This sequence joins TRBV28 and TRBJ1-1, with unresolved D. Germline assignment: CDR1 MDHEN and CDR2 SYDVKM. The CDR3 has 15 amino acids. The V and J ends lost 6 bases and 4 bases respectively, with 18 bases between them. The CDR3 bases are TGTGCCAGCAGCCCTACGAGGCCAGTACGCACTGAAGCTTTCTTT. Protein sequence: CASSPTRPVRTEAFF. Variable domain in full (rest from reference TRBV28 and TRBJ1-1): DVKVTQSSRYLVKRTGEKVFLECVQDMDHENMFWYRQDPGLGLRLIYFSYDVKMKEKGDIPEGYSVSREKKERFSLILESASTNQTSMYLCASSPTRPVRTEAFFGQGTRLTVV.

In this sample, this clone turned up a few times. The V gene is TRBV2, the J gene TRBJ2-1; a weak D match, TRBD1 (5 bases). Trimming stripped 7 bases from V and 9 bases from J, with 16 bases between. The CDR3 is 13 amino acids. In germline, CDR1 is SNHLY, CDR2 FYNNEI. Here the CDR3 reads CASTLIQGGEQFF. In DNA, the CDR3 is TGTGCCAGCACACTTATCCAGGGTGGTGAGCAGTTCTTC.